These 19 T cell receptor beta chains originate from one sample sequenced in a study of T cells in Graves' hyperthyroidism and ophthalmopathy. Researchers took RNA transcripts and amplified the TCR beta CDR3 regions from them. With the HTBI primer set, the TCR CDR3 went through a first round of RT-PCR. Via MiXCR, TCRdb re-called the multiplex PCR reads, giving one row per CDR3 protein. The sample has about 270,000 distinct CDR3 sequences, roughly 22% seen once; the top ten hold about a third. The sample consisted of blood. The receptors were gathered from a woman aged 40 to 55 with Graves' ophthalmopathy.

This clonotype has ten or more counts. The chain employs TRBV28 and TRBJ2-7; D unclear. The CDR3 loop spans 12 amino acids. The V and J ends lost 6 bases and 3 bases respectively, with 9 bases between them. Germline V gene lookup returns CDR1 MDHEN and CDR2 SYDVKM. The CDR3 DNA reads as TGTGCCAGCAGGCCCCATGGCTACGAGCAGTACTTC. It codes for CASRPHGYEQYF.

This chain uses TRBV19 with TRBJ1-1, with 9 nucleotides matching TRBD1. The CDR3 sequence is 13 residues long. The germline gives CDR1 LNHDA, CDR2 SQIVND (reference sequence). V dropped 10 bases and J dropped 6; count of bases not matched to a gene: 9. CDR3 bases: TGTGCCACCCAAGGGACAGGGTTGGCTGAAGCTTTCTTT. Its protein is CATQGTGLAEAFF.

This clonotype was seen many times. This chain connects TRBV20-1 to TRBJ2-7; D uncertain. The CDR3 loop spans 12 amino acids. Germline CDR1 and CDR2: DFQATT and SNEGSKA (reference sequence). V lost 3 bases and J 2 bases, leaving 8 bases between the germline ends. The CDR3 DNA reads as TGCAGTGCTAGTCAGTCAACCTACGAGCAGTACTTC. Residues: CSASQSTYEQYF.

This clonotype was seen ten or more times. The chain carries TRBV2 and TRBJ1-1; D gene ambiguous. The CDR3 sequence is 16 residues long. Germline V CDR1 and CDR2: SNHLY, FYNNEI. Trimming removed 1 base at V and 0 bases at J, with 12 bases between. The CDR3 here is CASSEGIMNMNTEAFF. Here the CDR3 DNA reads TGTGCCAGCAGTGAAGGCATTATGAACATGAACACTGAAGCTTTCTTT. The full variable domain, in which reference TRBV2 and TRBJ1-1 provide the parts outside the CDR3, is EPEVTQTPSHQVTQMGQEVILRCVPISNHLYFYWYRQILGQKVEFLVSFYNNEISEKSEIFDDQFSVERPDGSNFTLKIRSTKLEDSAMYFCASSEGIMNMNTEAFFGQGTRLTVV.

This chain uses TRBV20-1 with TRBJ2-7; 7 positions agree with TRBD2. Germline V gene sequence: CDR1 DFQATT, CDR2 SNEGSKA (reference sequence). The CDR3 sequence is 15 residues long. Trimming took 5 bases from V and 7 from J; bases not matched to a gene: 17. The chain's CDR3 is CSAGKRSAGADEQYF. Here the CDR3 DNA reads TGCAGTGCTGGCAAGAGATCGGCGGGAGCTGATGAGCAGTACTTC.

This clonotype was observed many times. The chain uses TRBV7-2 and TRBJ1-6; D is undetermined. The germline V gene encodes CDR1 SGHTA and CDR2 FQGNSA. The CDR3 contains 13 residues. Trimming took off 5 bases at V and 10 bases at J, with 12 bases between the two ends. The CDR3 region is CASSPQNGSPLHF. The DNA for the CDR3 is TGTGCCAGCAGCCCTCAGAATGGGTCACCCCTCCACTTT.

This clonotype came up a few times. This chain uses TRBV27 with TRBJ2-7; 8 positions agree with TRBD2. Germline CDR1 and CDR2: MNHEY and SMNVEV (reference sequence). Trimming took 7 bases from V and 0 from J; bases not matched to a gene: 5. The CDR3 runs 14 residues. CDR3 in DNA: TGTGCCAGCACCGGGGGGGAGGACTCCTACGAGCAGTACTTC. Its protein is CASTGGEDSYEQYF.

This clonotype was recorded at least ten times. V is TRBV28 and J is TRBJ1-3; D ambiguous. V shed 1 base and J shed 3 bases, with 1 base lying between them. The CDR3 covers 12 residues. Germline-derived CDR1 and CDR2 are MDHEN and SYDVKM. The CDR3, as DNA: TGTGCCAGCAGTTTATTTGGAAACACCATATATTTT. Its protein is CASSLFGNTIYF.

This clonotype has a handful of counts. One base away lies a much larger clone, so this may be a sequencing read error. The chain couples TRBV7-6 to TRBJ1-5, with no clear D. Trimming shortened V by 1 base and J by 11 bases, and 12 bases separated the two germline ends. Germline loops: CDR1 SGHVS, CDR2 FNYEAQ. The CDR3 totals 13 residues. The CDR3 loop reads CASSLESGKSQHF. The CDR3 nucleotides read TGTGCCAGCAGCTTAGAATCGGGTAAATCCCAGCATTTT.

This clonotype was recorded many times. V usage is TRBV6-5 and J usage is TRBJ2-7; D is possibly TRBD1 or TRBD2 (5 bases each). From germline, CDR1 is MNHEY and CDR2 SVGAGI. The V end lost 3 bases, the J end lost 3 bases, and 12 bases lay between the germline ends. The CDR3 is made up of 14 amino acids. The CDR3 DNA is TGTGCCAGCAGTTATCGGGACGGTGGCTACGAGCAGTACTTC. Translation: CASSYRDGGYEQYF.

This clonotype was counted many times. The J gene is TRBJ1-6, the V gene TRBV28; no clear D. Germline V gives CDR1 MDHEN, CDR2 SYDVKM. The V gene lost 7 bases and the J gene lost 0 bases, with 7 bases spanning the gap. The CDR3 sequence is 14 residues long. The CDR3 region has the DNA TGTGCCAGCACCGAATACTCCTATAATTCACCCCTCCACTTT. Translated, it gives CASTEYSYNSPLHF.

Comments on this clonotype: This may stem from a read error, because a much larger clone lies one nucleotide away. This chain links TRBV7-2 with TRBJ2-7; 7 nucleotides agree with TRBD1. Germline CDR1 is SGHTA and CDR2 is FQGNSA. This CDR3 region has 15 residues. J lost 3 bases, V lost 3 bases, and 8 bases had no gene match. DNA for the CDR3: TGTACCAGCAGCTTCAAGACAGGGACCAACTACGAGCAGTACTTC. It translates to CTSSFKTGTNYEQYF.

In regard to this clonotype: The conserved phenylalanine or tryptophan normally closing the CDR3 is absent here, so this likely arose from a read error. V gene TRBV30 combines with J gene TRBJ2-2; D assignment may be TRBD1 or TRBD2 (6 bases each). The CDR3 spans 14 residues. Germline CDR1 and CDR2: GTSNPN and SVGIG (reference sequence). V was pared by 1 base and J by 5 bases, with 11 bases between. The CDR3 spells CAWSGQGTTGELFL. As DNA, the CDR3 is TGTGCCTGGAGTGGGCAGGGGACTACCGGGGAGCTGTTTCTT.

Regarding this clonotype: The junction departs from the called germline gene at one end, perhaps through a read error. The V gene is TRBV28, the J gene TRBJ1-6; D is possibly TRBD1 (5 bases). Per the germline V gene, CDR1 is MDHEN and CDR2 is SYDVKM. The CDR3 is made up of 15 amino acids. The DNA of the CDR3 is TGTGCCAGCAGCATGGGGCCTAACTATAATTCATCCCTCCACTTT. As protein: CASSMGPNYNSSLHF.

The chain combines TRBV20-1 with TRBJ2-5; 9 bases map to TRBD1. The CDR3 covers 14 residues. The trim removed 6 bases at V and 5 bases at J, leaving 10 bases unmatched. Germline V lookup: CDR1 DFQATT, CDR2 SNEGSKA (reference sequence). The CDR3 reads CSALRDRAEETQYF. CDR3 nucleotides: TGCAGTGCCCTCCGGGACAGGGCCGAGGAGACCCAGTACTTC.

Ten or more counts support this clonotype. The V and J genes are TRBV2 and TRBJ1-1; TRBD1 agrees at 11 bases. The J segment lost 5 bases and the V segment lost 7 bases, leaving 9 bases of the junction unmatched. Germline V lookup: CDR1 SNHLY, CDR2 FYNNEI. This CDR3 has 15 amino acids. In DNA form, the CDR3 reads TGTGCCAGCAATACTGGACAGGGGGCGAATACTGAAGCTTTCTTT. Amino acids: CASNTGQGANTEAFF.

This clonotype was seen repeatedly, ten times or more. The chain employs TRBV12-3 or TRBV12-4 and TRBJ1-2, with 9 bases aligning to TRBD1. The V segment lost 5 bases and the J segment 6 bases; nucleotides outside the gene matches: 4. This CDR3 contains 13 residues. The CDR3 loop reads CASSTGGWDGYTF. In nucleotides, the CDR3 is TGTGCCAGCAGTACAGGGGGCTGGGATGGCTACACCTTC.

This clonotype was counted between two and nine times. CDR3 loop: CASSYSKPGQGGNEQFF. The CDR3 DNA reads as TGTGCCAGCAGTTACTCGAAACCGGGACAGGGGGGCAATGAGCAGTTCTTC. The chain combines TRBV6-5 with TRBJ2-1, with 11 bases that match TRBD1. With V trimmed by 0 bases and J by 6 bases, 7 bases remained unmatched. Germline V gene data show CDR1 as MNHEY and CDR2 as SVGAGI. The CDR3 loop spans 17 amino acids.

This clonotype was picked up many times. The V gene is TRBV27, the J gene TRBJ1-2, with 9 bases matching TRBD1. The CDR3 length is 14 residues. Per the germline V gene, CDR1 is MNHEY and CDR2 is SMNVEV (reference sequence). Losses at the gene ends were 7 bases for V and 8 bases for J; bases not matched to a gene: 11. CDR3 amino acids: CASTTGTGRLGYTF. For the CDR3, the DNA is TGTGCCAGCACAACCGGGACAGGGAGGTTGGGCTACACCTTC.